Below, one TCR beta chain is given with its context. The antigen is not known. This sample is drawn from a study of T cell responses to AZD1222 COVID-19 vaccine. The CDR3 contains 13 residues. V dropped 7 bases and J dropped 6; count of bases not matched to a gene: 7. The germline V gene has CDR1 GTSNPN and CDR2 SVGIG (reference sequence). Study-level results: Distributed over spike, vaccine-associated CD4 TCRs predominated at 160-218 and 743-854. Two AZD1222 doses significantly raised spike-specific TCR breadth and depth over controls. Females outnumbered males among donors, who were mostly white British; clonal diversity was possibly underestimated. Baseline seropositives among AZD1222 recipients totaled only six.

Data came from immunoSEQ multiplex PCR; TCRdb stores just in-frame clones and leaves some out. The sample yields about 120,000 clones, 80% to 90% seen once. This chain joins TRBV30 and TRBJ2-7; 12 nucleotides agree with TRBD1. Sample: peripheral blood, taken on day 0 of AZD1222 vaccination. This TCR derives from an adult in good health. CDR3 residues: CALEGDRGPEQYF. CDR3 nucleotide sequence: TGTGCCTTGGAAGGGGACAGGGGGCCCGAGCAGTACTTC.